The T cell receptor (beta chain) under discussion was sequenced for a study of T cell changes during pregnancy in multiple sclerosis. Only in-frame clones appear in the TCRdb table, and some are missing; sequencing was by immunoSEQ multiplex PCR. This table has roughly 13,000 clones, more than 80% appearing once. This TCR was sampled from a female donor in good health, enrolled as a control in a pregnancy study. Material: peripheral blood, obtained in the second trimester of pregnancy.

The CDR3, as DNA: TGTGCCAGCCTTCCCCGCGTGACGGGTGGAGGCTACAATGAGCAGTTCTTC. Translating it yields CASLPRVTGGGYNEQFF. The chain employs TRBV2 and TRBJ2-1, with D possibly matching TRBD2 (5 bases). The germline V gene encodes CDR1 SNHLY and CDR2 FYNNEI. Trimming took off 8 bases at V and 3 bases at J, with 23 bases between the two ends. CDR3 length equals 17 residues. Complete variable domain (other parts from reference TRBV2 and TRBJ2-1): EPEVTQTPSHQVTQMGQEVILRCVPISNHLYFYWYRQILGQKVEFLVSFYNNEISEKSEIFDDQFSVERPDGSNFTLKIRSTKLEDSAMYFCASLPRVTGGGYNEQFFGPGTRLTVL.